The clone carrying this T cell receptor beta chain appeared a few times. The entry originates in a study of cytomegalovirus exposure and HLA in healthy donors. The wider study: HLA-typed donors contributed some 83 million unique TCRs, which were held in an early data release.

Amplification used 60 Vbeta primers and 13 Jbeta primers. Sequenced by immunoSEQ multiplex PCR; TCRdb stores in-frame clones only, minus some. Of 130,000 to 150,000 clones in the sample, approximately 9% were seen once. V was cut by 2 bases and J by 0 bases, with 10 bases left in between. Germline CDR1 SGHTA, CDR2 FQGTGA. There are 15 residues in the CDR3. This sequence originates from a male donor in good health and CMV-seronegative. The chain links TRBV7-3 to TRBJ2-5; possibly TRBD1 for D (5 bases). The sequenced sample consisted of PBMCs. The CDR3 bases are TGTGCCAGCAGCTTATGGACATCGTACCAAGAGACCCAGTACTTC. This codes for CASSLWTSYQETQYF.